Presented here are 23 T cell receptor beta chains from one specimen sequenced in a study of radiotherapy plus CTLA-4 blockade in lung cancer. Generated by immunoSEQ multiplex PCR, the TCRdb table keeps only in-frame clones and is missing some. The sample comprises 80,000 to 100,000 clones, 80% to 85% of which are singletons, and 3% to 4% rests with the top ten. The sequenced sample was peripheral blood, obtained from a patient treated with radiotherapy plus ipilimumab. Source of these receptors: a human donor with non-small cell lung cancer who had a partial response to radiotherapy plus ipilimumab.

The chain carries TRBV7-3 and TRBJ2-1; 9 bases map to TRBD2. Germline V gene sequence: CDR1 SGHTA, CDR2 FQGTGA. V was clipped by 5 bases and J by 2 bases; unmatched bases: 1. The CDR3 contains 14 residues. The CDR3 protein is CASSPSGTYNEQFF. In nucleotides, the CDR3 is TGTGCCAGCAGCCCTAGCGGGACCTACAATGAGCAGTTCTTC.

The CDR3 region has the DNA TGTGCCAGCAACGGGGGGACAGGGGATGAAAAACTGTTTTTT. It encodes CASNGGTGDEKLFF. The chain joins TRBV9 to TRBJ1-4; 10 nucleotides align to TRBD1. With 6 bases clipped from V and 6 bases from J, the junction kept 5 bases outside the gene matches. CDR3 size: 14 residues. The germline gives CDR1 SGDLS, CDR2 YYNGEE.

This rearrangement joins TRBV9 to TRBJ1-2, with 10 nucleotides matching TRBD1. The J segment lost 8 bases and the V segment lost 4 bases, leaving 11 bases of the junction unmatched. The CDR3 extends over 15 amino acids. Germline V lookup: CDR1 SGDLS, CDR2 YYNGEE. DNA for the CDR3: TGTGCCAGCAGCCCAGGTGGGGACAGGGGAAGAGGCTACACCTTC. Its protein is CASSPGGDRGRGYTF.

The gene calls are TRBV29-1 and TRBJ1-1, with TRBD1 as a possible D gene (5 bases). V was shortened by 4 bases and J by 5 bases, with 14 bases between the two germline ends. Germline CDR1 and CDR2: SQVTM and ANQGSEA. The CDR3 runs 13 residues. CDR3 coding DNA: TGCAGCGTTGTAAGGGACTGGGATACTGAAGCTTTCTTT. Translated, it gives CSVVRDWDTEAFF.

The chain couples TRBV18 to TRBJ2-3; 13 bases are a match to TRBD2. After removal of 10 bases from V and 6 bases from J, the junction contained 7 bases not matched to a gene. Germline CDR1 reads KGHSH; CDR2 reads LQKENI. This CDR3 spans 14 amino acids. CDR3 in DNA: TGTGCCACCGGACTAGCGGGAGCAGTTGATACGCAGTATTTT. It translates to CATGLAGAVDTQYF.

V gene TRBV10-1 combines with J gene TRBJ2-7, with a possible D match to TRBD2 (6 bases). Per germline, CDR1 WNHNN and CDR2 SYGVQD (reference sequence). The V and J ends lost 0 bases and 3 bases respectively, with 9 bases between them. The CDR3 is made up of 14 amino acids. The CDR3 DNA reads as TGCGCCAGCAGTGAGTCGAGCGGGTACTACGAGCAGTACTTC. Translating it yields CASSESSGYYEQYF.

V usage is TRBV6-5 and J usage is TRBJ1-2; 8 nucleotides agree with TRBD1. This CDR3 region has 15 residues. Germline CDR1 and CDR2: MNHEY and SVGAGI. The trim removed 1 base at V and 8 bases at J, leaving 9 bases unmatched. The CDR3 region is CASSYFPRAGGGYTF. CDR3 nucleotides: TGTGCCAGCAGTTACTTCCCCAGGGCAGGGGGCGGCTACACCTTC.

The chain is built from TRBV11-2 and TRBJ1-1; D call uncertain. This CDR3 comprises 13 residues. Trimming shortened V by 5 bases and J by 1 base, and 8 bases separated the two germline ends. Germline loops: CDR1 SGHAT, CDR2 FQNNGV. CDR3 sequence (DNA): TGTGCCAGCAGCACAAGAGGGAACACTGAAGCTTTCTTT. Encoded protein: CASSTRGNTEAFF.

V and J are TRBV6-5 and TRBJ2-7; D possibly corresponds to TRBD1 (6 bases). CDR1 is MNHEY and CDR2 is SVGAGI in the germline V gene. CDR3 length equals 13 residues. Trimming shortened V by 0 bases and J by 4 bases, and 7 bases separated the two germline ends. For the CDR3, the DNA is TGTGCCAGCAGTTACTCTACAGGGTACGAGCAGTACTTC. The encoded protein is CASSYSTGYEQYF.

This chain joins TRBV18 and TRBJ2-7; 10 positions agree with TRBD2. Germline V gives CDR1 KGHSH, CDR2 LQKENI. Losses at the gene ends were 8 bases for V and 2 bases for J; bases not matched to a gene: 6. The CDR3 totals 14 residues. CDR3: CASQIAGGTYEQYF. In nucleotides, the CDR3 is TGTGCCAGCCAAATAGCGGGAGGAACCTACGAGCAGTACTTC.

The rearrangement uses TRBV28 and TRBJ2-3; TRBD2 matches at 8 bases. CDR3 length: 17 residues. Looked up from germline, CDR1 is MDHEN and CDR2 is SYDVKM. V was pared by 5 bases and J by 2 bases, with 12 bases of the junction left unmatched. The CDR3 sequence: CASSPPGVSGATDTQYF. The CDR3 DNA is TGTGCCAGCAGTCCCCCGGGGGTTAGCGGGGCCACAGATACGCAGTATTTT.

This clone was detected only once. The chain employs TRBV4-1 and TRBJ2-1; 12 positions agree with TRBD2. Trimming took 4 bases from V and 7 from J; bases not matched to a gene: 8. The CDR3 runs to 16 residues. CDR1 is MGHRA and CDR2 is YSYEKL in the germline V gene. The CDR3 protein is CASSPYLAGGDNEQFF. The DNA of the CDR3 is TGCGCCAGCAGCCCCTACCTAGCGGGAGGGGATAATGAGCAGTTCTTC.

The chain couples TRBV2 to TRBJ1-1; 9 bases fit TRBD1. The germline CDR1 and CDR2 sequences are SNHLY and FYNNEI. The V gene end was trimmed by 10 bases and the J gene end by 3 bases; junction bases not matched to a gene: 6. The CDR3 sequence is 13 residues long. The CDR3 DNA is TGTGCCACACAGGGGGCGATGGACACTGAAGCTTTCTTT. As protein: CATQGAMDTEAFF.

In DNA form, the CDR3 reads TGTGCCAGCAGTTATAGGAGCAGGGCCTACGAGCAGTACTTC. Translation gives CASSYRSRAYEQYF. This sequence joins TRBV6-6 and TRBJ2-7; D possibly corresponds to TRBD1 (5 bases). CDR1 is MNHNY, CDR2 SVGAGI, per germline (reference sequence). The V end lost 3 bases, the J end lost 2 bases, and 11 bases lay between the germline ends. There are 14 residues in the CDR3.

The chain links TRBV5-1 to TRBJ2-2; TRBD2 might be the D (6 bases). The V gene lost 5 bases and the J gene lost 8 bases, with 13 bases spanning the gap. The CDR3 contains 13 residues. Germline values: CDR1 SGHRS, CDR2 YFSETQ. DNA of the CDR3: TGCGCCAGCAGACTTGGAGGGCCAGGGGAGCTGTTTTTT. Amino acid sequence: CASRLGGPGELFF.

There are a few counts of this clone. V and J are TRBV9 and TRBJ2-1, with TRBD2 matching over 8 bases. Germline trimming cut 2 bases from V and 8 bases from J; bases unmatched to any gene: 6. CDR3 length: 14 residues. Germline V lookup: CDR1 SGDLS, CDR2 YYNGEE. The CDR3 nucleotides are TGTGCCAGCAGCGTGAGCGGGAGAATCCATGAGCAGTTCTTC. Its translation is CASSVSGRIHEQFF.

V and J are TRBV7-2 and TRBJ2-3; D uncertain. CDR1 is SGHTA and CDR2 is FQGNSA in the germline V gene. V shed 1 base and J shed 7 bases, with 9 bases lying between them. CDR3 length: 13 amino acids. CDR3 residues: CASSLDTVNTQYF. CDR3 sequence (DNA): TGTGCCAGCAGCTTAGATACAGTTAATACGCAGTATTTT.

The gene calls are TRBV5-1 and TRBJ2-2, with 12 bases that match TRBD2. The CDR3 runs to 18 residues. CDR1 is SGHRS and CDR2 is YFSETQ in the germline V gene. The J segment lost 6 bases and the V segment lost 0 bases, leaving 9 bases of the junction unmatched. CDR3 protein: CASSLALAGGLSSGELFF. As DNA, the CDR3 is TGCGCCAGCAGCTTGGCGCTAGCGGGAGGGCTGTCATCCGGGGAGCTGTTTTTT.

The chain links TRBV7-3 to TRBJ2-3; 9 bases line up with TRBD1. This CDR3 is 15 amino acids long. In germline, CDR1 is SGHTA, CDR2 FQGTGA. Trimming took 5 bases from V and 4 from J; bases not matched to a gene: 7. This CDR3 is CASSLGQGWADTQYF. Written as DNA, the CDR3 is TGTGCCAGCAGCCTAGGACAGGGGTGGGCAGATACGCAGTATTTT.

The chain carries TRBV28 and TRBJ1-2, with 10 bases aligning to TRBD1. This CDR3 is built from 15 residues. The V gene's germline CDR1 is MDHEN and CDR2 SYDVKM. V was pared by 6 bases and J by 4 bases, with 8 bases of the junction left unmatched. The chain's CDR3 is CASSSGTGVIYGYTF. The CDR3 DNA is TGTGCCAGCAGCTCCGGGACAGGGGTGATCTATGGCTACACCTTC.

The chain carries TRBV9 and TRBJ2-3, with TRBD2 matching over 8 bases. CDR1 is SGDLS and CDR2 is YYNGEE in the germline V gene. CDR3 length: 17 amino acids. V was pared by 0 bases and J by 0 bases, with 6 bases of the junction left unmatched. The CDR3 here is CASSVEWLAGSTDTQYF. The CDR3 DNA sequence: TGTGCCAGCAGCGTAGAATGGTTAGCGGGGAGCACAGATACGCAGTATTTT.

V gene TRBV7-7 combines with J gene TRBJ2-2; 11 bases match TRBD2. With 5 bases clipped from V and 5 bases from J, the junction kept 7 bases outside the gene matches. The CDR3 has 16 amino acids. Germline assignment: CDR1 SSHAT and CDR2 FNYEAQ (reference sequence). The CDR3 DNA sequence: TGTGCCAGCAGCCCGTCTAGCGGGAGGAGTACCGGGGAGCTGTTTTTT. It encodes CASSPSSGRSTGELFF.

This clone was observed a handful of times. The J gene is TRBJ2-4, the V gene TRBV11-2; no clear D gene. The CDR3 has 16 amino acids. Germline V gene lookup returns CDR1 SGHAT and CDR2 FQNNGV. V lost 1 base and J 1 base, leaving 11 bases between the germline ends. The CDR3 spells CASSLVSRTAKNIQYF. DNA for the CDR3: TGTGCCAGCAGCTTAGTTAGTAGAACGGCCAAAAACATTCAGTACTTC.